This T cell receptor beta chain was observed in a study of T cells in tuberculosis. Overall study context: CD1B tetramers identified T cells specific for mycobacterial lipid GMM.

Findings and limits, study-wide: T cells binding CD1B-GMM tetramer weakly possibly escaped the sort.

Assay used: immunoSEQ multiplex PCR; TCRdb lists only in-frame clones, some missing. The sample consists of 55,000 to 70,000 clones, approximately 80% of them appearing once. There are 15 residues in the CDR3. Germline loops: CDR1 SGHTA, CDR2 FQGTGA. With 0 bases clipped from V and 3 bases from J, the junction kept 2 bases outside the gene matches. Sorting used thawed, overnight-rested PBMC stained with anti-CD3, a viability dye and GMM-loaded CD1B tetramer. The CD1B tetramers carried C32 glucose monomycolate purified from Rhodococcus equi. PBMC for tetramer sorting were first depleted of CD14-expressing monocytes. Tetramer-negative cells, roughly 97,000 per donor, were also sorted.

The receptor was isolated from an adult woman with latent tuberculosis. Specimen: CD1b-GMM tetramer-negative cells sorted from PBMCs. This chain joins TRBV7-3 and TRBJ2-1, with 7 nucleotides matching TRBD1. CDR3 sequence reads: CASSLTGDSYNEQFF. CDR3 sequence (DNA): TGTGCCAGCAGCTTAACCGGGGACAGCTACAATGAGCAGTTCTTC.